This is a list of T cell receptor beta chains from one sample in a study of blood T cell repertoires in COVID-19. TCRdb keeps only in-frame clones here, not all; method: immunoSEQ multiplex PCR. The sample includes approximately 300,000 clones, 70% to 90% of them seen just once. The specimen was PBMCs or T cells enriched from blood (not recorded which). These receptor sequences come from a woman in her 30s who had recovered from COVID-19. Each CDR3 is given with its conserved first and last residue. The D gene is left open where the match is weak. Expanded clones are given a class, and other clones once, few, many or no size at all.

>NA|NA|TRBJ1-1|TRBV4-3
CASSQERDIAEAFF
TGCGCCAGCAGCCAAGAACGGGATATCGCTGAAGCTTTCTTT
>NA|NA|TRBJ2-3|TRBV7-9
CASSFGGGVDTQYF
TGTGCCAGCAGCTTTGGCGGGGGCGTTGATACGCAGTATTTT
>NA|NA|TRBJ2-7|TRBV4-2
CASSPTQGSLRAYEQYF
TGTGCCAGCAGCCCAACACAGGGATCTTTACGGGCCTACGAGCAGTACTTC
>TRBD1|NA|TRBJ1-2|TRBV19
CASTPRDSSWLVF
TGTGCCAGTACTCCCCGGGACAGTTCATGGCTTGTGTTC
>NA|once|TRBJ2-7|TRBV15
CATSRDRDTYYEQYF
TGTGCCACCAGCAGAGATCGTGACACCTACTACGAGCAGTACTTC
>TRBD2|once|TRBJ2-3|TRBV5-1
CASSPGTSGGAVDTQYF
TGCGCCAGCAGTCCTGGGACTAGCGGGGGGGCTGTAGATACGCAGTATTTT
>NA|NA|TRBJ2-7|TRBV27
CASSLSSGTYEQYF
TGTGCCAGCAGTTTATCGTCAGGGACCTACGAGCAGTACTTC
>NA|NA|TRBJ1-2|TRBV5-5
CASSLLSNPGFGYTF
TGTGCCAGCAGCTTGCTCTCTAACCCCGGTTTTGGCTACACCTTC
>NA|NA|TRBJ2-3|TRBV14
CASSSTTSTDTQYF
TGTGCCAGCAGCTCGACTACTAGCACAGATACGCAGTATTTT
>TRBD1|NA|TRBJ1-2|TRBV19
CASTPAPRDSRNGYTF
TGTGCCAGCACACCCGCCCCCAGGGACAGCAGAAATGGCTACACCTTC
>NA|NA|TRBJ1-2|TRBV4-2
CASSPRQPDFYGYTF
TGTGCCAGCAGCCCTCGACAGCCCGATTTCTATGGCTACACCTTC
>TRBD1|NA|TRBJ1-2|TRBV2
CASRGTGSGYTF
TGTGCCAGCAGGGGGACAGGATCTGGCTACACCTTC
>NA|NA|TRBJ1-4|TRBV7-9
CASSAGARGEKLFF
TGTGCCAGCAGCGCTGGGGCGAGGGGGGAAAAACTGTTTTTT
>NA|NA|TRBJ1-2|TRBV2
CASSEMGGGYGYTF
TGTGCCAGCAGTGAAATGGGCGGGGGCTATGGCTACACCTTC
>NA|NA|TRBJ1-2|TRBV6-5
CASSPSVSGVRGYTF
TGTGCCAGCAGTCCCTCCGTCTCAGGGGTTAGAGGCTACACCTTC
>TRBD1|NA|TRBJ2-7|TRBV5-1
CASSQGTGAGEQYF
TGCGCCAGCAGCCAGGGGACAGGGGCTGGCGAGCAGTACTTC
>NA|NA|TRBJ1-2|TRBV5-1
CASSLEGRGYTF
TGCGCCAGCAGCTTGGAAGGGAGAGGCTACACCTTC
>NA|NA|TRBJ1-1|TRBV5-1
CASSFNRDRVAFF
TGCGCCAGCAGCTTCAACAGGGACCGGGTGGCTTTCTTT
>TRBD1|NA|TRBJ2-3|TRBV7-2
CASSSGQGTDTQYF
TGTGCCAGCAGCTCGGGACAGGGCACAGATACGCAGTATTTT
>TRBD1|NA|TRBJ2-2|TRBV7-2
CASSLRQGRLFF
TGTGCCAGCAGCTTACGACAGGGGCGGCTGTTTTTT
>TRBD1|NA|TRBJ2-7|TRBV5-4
CASSPKTGGSFEQYF
TGTGCCAGCAGTCCGAAGACAGGGGGCTCGTTCGAGCAGTACTTC
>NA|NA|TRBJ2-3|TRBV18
CASSPSVDTQYF
TGTGCCAGCTCACCGAGCGTTGATACGCAGTATTTT
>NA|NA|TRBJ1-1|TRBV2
CASSERAGGNTEAFF
TGTGCCAGCAGTGAAAGGGCAGGAGGGAACACTGAAGCTTTCTTT
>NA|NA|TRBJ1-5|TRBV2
CASSQVNQPQHF
TGTGCCAGCAGCCAGGTCAATCAGCCCCAGCATTTT
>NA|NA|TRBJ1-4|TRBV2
CASSARALVEKLFF
TGTGCCAGCAGTGCCAGGGCATTGGTGGAAAAACTGTTTTTT
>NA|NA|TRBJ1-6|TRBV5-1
CASSSTGRWDSPLHF
TGCGCCAGCAGCTCCACAGGGAGATGGGATTCACCCCTCCACTTT
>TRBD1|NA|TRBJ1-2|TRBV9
CASRDYRGQDGYTF
TGTGCCAGCAGGGACTACAGGGGGCAGGATGGCTACACCTTC
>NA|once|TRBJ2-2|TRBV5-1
CASSPQGLGNTGELFF
TGCGCCAGCAGCCCCCAGGGCTTAGGGAACACCGGGGAGCTGTTTTTT
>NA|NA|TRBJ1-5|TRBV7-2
CASSLAPQGSQPQHF
TGTGCCAGCAGCTTAGCTCCACAGGGCTCACAGCCCCAGCATTTT
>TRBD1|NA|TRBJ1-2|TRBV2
CASSFGQGRGYTF
TGTGCCAGCAGTTTCGGACAGGGAAGGGGCTACACCTTC
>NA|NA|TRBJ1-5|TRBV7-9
CASSLEGSQPQHF
TGTGCCAGCAGCTTAGAAGGGAGTCAGCCCCAGCATTTT
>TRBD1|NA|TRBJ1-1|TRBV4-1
CASSQTGENTEAFF
TGCGCCAGCAGCCAAACAGGGGAGAACACTGAAGCTTTCTTT
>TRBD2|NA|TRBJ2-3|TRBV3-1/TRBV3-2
CASAQGTSVPGTDTQYF
TGTGCCAGTGCGCAAGGGACTAGCGTGCCGGGCACAGATACGCAGTATTTT
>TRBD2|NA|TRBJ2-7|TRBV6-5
CASILAGGLREQYF
TGTGCCAGCATTTTAGCGGGGGGGCTTAGGGAGCAGTACTTC
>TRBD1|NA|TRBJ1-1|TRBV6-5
CASRVDRVTEAFF
TGTGCCAGCAGAGTTGACAGGGTCACTGAAGCTTTCTTT
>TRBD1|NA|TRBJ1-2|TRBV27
CASRPGTGNGYTF
TGTGCCAGCCGCCCCGGGACAGGGAATGGCTACACCTTC
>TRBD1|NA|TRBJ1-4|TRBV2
CATQTGTNEKLFF
TGTGCCACCCAGACAGGGACAAATGAAAAACTGTTTTTT
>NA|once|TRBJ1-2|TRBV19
CASSITFGGGSPLSHYGYTF
TGTGCCAGTAGTATAACCTTCGGGGGGGGATCGCCCCTGTCGCACTATGGCTACACCTTC
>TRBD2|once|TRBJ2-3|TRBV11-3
CASSSAREGDTQYF
TGTGCCAGCAGCTCAGCCAGGGAGGGAGATACGCAGTATTTT
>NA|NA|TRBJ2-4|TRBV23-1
CARREGDGTKNIQYF
TGCGCCAGAAGAGAGGGAGATGGGACCAAAAACATTCAGTACTTC
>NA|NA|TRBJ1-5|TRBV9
CASSAQDSQDQPQHF
TGTGCCAGCAGCGCTCAAGACTCACAGGATCAGCCCCAGCATTTT
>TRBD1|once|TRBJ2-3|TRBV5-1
CASSASDTGGPDTQYF
TGCGCCAGCAGCGCCTCGGACACAGGGGGCCCAGATACGCAGTATTTT
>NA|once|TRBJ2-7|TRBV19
CASSMFGGYEQYF
TGTGCCAGTAGTATGTTTGGGGGGTACGAGCAGTACTTC
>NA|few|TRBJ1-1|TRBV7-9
CASSPDSKNTEAFF
TGTGCCAGCAGCCCGGACAGCAAGAACACTGAAGCTTTCTTT
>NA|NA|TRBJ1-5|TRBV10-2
CASSELQINQPQHF
TGCGCCAGCAGTGAGTTACAGATCAATCAGCCCCAGCATTTT
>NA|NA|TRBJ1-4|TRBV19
CASSTVPGRVNEKLFF
TGTGCCAGTAGTACAGTTCCCGGCAGGGTGAATGAAAAACTGTTTTTT
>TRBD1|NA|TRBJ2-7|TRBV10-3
CAISESTGLSSYEQYF
TGTGCCATCAGTGAGTCGACAGGGCTCAGCTCCTACGAGCAGTACTTC
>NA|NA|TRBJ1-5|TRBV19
CASSLGAGINQPQHF
TGTGCCAGTAGTCTTGGGGCCGGAATCAATCAGCCCCAGCATTTT
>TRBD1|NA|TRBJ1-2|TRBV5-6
CASSLDYDRDRSLYGYTF
TGTGCCAGCAGCTTGGACTATGACCGGGACAGGTCCCTCTATGGCTACACCTTC
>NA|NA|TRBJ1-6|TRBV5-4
CASSYDSNSPLHF
TGTGCCAGCAGCTACGACAGTAATTCACCCCTCCACTTT
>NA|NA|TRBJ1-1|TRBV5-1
CASSSQGSLSTEAFF
TGCGCCAGCAGCTCCCAGGGGTCCCTGAGCACTGAAGCTTTCTTT
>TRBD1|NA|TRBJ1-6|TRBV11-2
CASSLAAGGYSPLHF
TGTGCCAGCAGCTTAGCCGCAGGGGGGTATTCACCCCTCCACTTT